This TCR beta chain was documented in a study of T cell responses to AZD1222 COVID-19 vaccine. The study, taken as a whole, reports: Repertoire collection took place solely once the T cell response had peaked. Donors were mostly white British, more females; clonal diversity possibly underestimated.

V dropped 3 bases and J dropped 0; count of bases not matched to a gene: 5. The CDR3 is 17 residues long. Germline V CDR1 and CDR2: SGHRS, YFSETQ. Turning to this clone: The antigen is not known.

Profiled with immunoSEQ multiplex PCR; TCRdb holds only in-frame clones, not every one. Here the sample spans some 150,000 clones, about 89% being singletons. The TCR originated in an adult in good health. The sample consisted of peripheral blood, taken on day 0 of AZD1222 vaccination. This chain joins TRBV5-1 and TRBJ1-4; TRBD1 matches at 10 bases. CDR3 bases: TGCGCCAGCAGCTGGGGACAGGGGTTTCCAACTAATGAAAAACTGTTTTTT. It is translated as CASSWGQGFPTNEKLFF.